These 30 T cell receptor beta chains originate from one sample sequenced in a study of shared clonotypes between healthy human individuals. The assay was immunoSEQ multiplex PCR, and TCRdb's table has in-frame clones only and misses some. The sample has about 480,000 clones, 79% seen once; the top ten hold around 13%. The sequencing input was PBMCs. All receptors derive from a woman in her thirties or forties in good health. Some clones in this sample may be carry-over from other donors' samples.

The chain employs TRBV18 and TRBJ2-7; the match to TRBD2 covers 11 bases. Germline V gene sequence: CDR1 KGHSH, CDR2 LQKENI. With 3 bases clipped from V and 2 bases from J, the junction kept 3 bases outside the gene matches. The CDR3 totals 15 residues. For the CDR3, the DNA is TGTGCCAGCTCACCGTTGACTAGCGGGACCTACGAGCAGTACTTC. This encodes CASSPLTSGTYEQYF. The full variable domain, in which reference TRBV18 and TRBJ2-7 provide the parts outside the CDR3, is NAGVMQNPRHLVRRRGQEARLRCSPMKGHSHVYWYRQLPEEGLKFMVYLQKENIIDESGMPKERFSAEFPKEGPSILRIQQVVRGDSAAYFCASSPLTSGTYEQYFGPGTRLTVT.

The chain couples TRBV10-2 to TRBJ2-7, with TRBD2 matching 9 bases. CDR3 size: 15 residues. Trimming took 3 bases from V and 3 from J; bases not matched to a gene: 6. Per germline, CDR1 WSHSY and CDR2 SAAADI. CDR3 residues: CASSDQGLAHYEQYF. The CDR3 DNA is TGCGCCAGCAGTGACCAGGGACTAGCCCACTACGAGCAGTACTTC.

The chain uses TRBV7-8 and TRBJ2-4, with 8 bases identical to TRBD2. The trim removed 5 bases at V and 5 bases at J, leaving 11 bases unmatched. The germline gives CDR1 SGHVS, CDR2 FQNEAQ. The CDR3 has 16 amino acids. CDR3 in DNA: TGTGCCAGCAGCCGGCGGGGGGCAGGGTATGAAAACATTCAGTACTTC. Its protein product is CASSRRGAGYENIQYF.

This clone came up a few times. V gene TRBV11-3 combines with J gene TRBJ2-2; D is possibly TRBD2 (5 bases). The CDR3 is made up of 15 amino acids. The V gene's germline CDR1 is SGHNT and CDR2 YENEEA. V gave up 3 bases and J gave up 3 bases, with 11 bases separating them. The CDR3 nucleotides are TGTGCCAGCAGCTTGACCCCCGGGGACACCGGGGAGCTGTTTTTT. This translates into CASSLTPGDTGELFF.

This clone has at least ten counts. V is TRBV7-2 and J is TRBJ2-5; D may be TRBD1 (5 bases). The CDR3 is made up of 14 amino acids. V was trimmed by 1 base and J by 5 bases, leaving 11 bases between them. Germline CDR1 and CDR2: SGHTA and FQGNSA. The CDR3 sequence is CASSLGQGLETQYF. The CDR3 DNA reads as TGTGCCAGCAGCTTAGGGCAGGGATTGGAGACCCAGTACTTC.

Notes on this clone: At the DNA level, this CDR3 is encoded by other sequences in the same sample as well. The CDR3 nucleotides are TGTGCCAGCAGCTTAGAGGTAGATACGCAGTATTTT. It is translated as CASSLEVDTQYF. The V and J genes are TRBV7-9 and TRBJ2-3; no clear D gene. This CDR3 is built from 12 residues. V shed 1 base and J shed 5 bases, with 4 bases lying between them. Germline assignment: CDR1 SEHNR and CDR2 FQNEAQ (reference sequence).

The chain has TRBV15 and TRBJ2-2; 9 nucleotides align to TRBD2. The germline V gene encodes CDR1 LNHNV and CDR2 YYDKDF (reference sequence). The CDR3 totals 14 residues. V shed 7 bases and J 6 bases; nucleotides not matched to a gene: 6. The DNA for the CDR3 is TGTGCCACCAACCCGGTAGCGGGAGCCGGGGAGCTGTTTTTT. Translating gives CATNPVAGAGELFF.

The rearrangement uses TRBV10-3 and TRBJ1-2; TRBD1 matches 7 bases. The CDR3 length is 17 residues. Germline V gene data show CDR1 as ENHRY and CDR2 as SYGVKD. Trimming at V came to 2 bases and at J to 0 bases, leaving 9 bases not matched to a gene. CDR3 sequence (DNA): TGTGCCATCAGTGAGCCTGACAGGGACTATTCTAACTATGGCTACACCTTC. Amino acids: CAISEPDRDYSNYGYTF.

CDR3: CASSPPRDRLTPSNQPQHF. CDR3 sequence (DNA): TGTGCCAGCAGCCCCCCCCGGGACAGGCTGACACCTAGCAATCAGCCCCAGCATTTT. This chain links TRBV7-3 with TRBJ1-5; 8 bases are a match to TRBD1. The CDR3 spans 19 residues. Germline CDR1 reads SGHTA; CDR2 reads FQGTGA. After removal of 5 bases from V and 0 bases from J, the junction contained 15 bases not matched to a gene.

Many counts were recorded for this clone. DNA for the CDR3: TGTGCCAGCAGCTTAGGGTCCGCCGGGACAGGTCCTCTGGAGGCTTTCTTT. Protein sequence: CASSLGSAGTGPLEAFF. The gene calls are TRBV7-8 and TRBJ1-1, with TRBD1 identical over 8 bases. Trimming at V came to 1 base and at J to 11 bases, leaving 18 bases not matched to a gene. The CDR3 totals 17 residues. From germline, CDR1 is SGHVS and CDR2 FQNEAQ.

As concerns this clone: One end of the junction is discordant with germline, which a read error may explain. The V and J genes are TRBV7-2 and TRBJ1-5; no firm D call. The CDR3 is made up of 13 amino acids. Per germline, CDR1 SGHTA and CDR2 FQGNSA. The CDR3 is CASSLERTADPDF. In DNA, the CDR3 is TGTGCCAGCAGCTTAGAGCGCACGGCCGATCCGGATTTT.

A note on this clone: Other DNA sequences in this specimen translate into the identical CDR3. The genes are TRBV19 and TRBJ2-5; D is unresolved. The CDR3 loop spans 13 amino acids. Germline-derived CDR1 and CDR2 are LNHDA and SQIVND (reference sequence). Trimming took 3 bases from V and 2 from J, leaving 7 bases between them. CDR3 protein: CASSIGRQETQYF. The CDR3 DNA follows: TGTGCCAGTAGTATTGGCAGGCAAGAGACCCAGTACTTC.

CDR3 nucleotide sequence: TGTGCCAGCAGCTTGGATTCAGGGGTTTGGTCTGGAAACACCATATATTTT. This encodes CASSLDSGVWSGNTIYF. This sequence joins TRBV5-5 and TRBJ1-3; D is possibly TRBD1 (6 bases). V shed 0 bases and J shed 1 base, with 14 bases lying between them. CDR1 is SGHKS and CDR2 is YYEKEE in the germline V gene (reference sequence). The CDR3 contains 17 residues.

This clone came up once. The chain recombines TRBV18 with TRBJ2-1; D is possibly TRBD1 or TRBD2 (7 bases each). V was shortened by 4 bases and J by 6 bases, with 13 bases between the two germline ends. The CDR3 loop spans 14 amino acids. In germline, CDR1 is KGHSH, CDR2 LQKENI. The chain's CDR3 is CASSRLRGGNEQFF. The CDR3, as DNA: TGTGCCAGCTCACGACTCAGGGGGGGCAATGAGCAGTTCTTC. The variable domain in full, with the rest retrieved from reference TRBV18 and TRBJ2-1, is NAGVMQNPRHLVRRRGQEARLRCSPMKGHSHVYWYRQLPEEGLKFMVYLQKENIIDESGMPKERFSAEFPKEGPSILRIQQVVRGDSAAYFCASSRLRGGNEQFFGPGTRLTVL.

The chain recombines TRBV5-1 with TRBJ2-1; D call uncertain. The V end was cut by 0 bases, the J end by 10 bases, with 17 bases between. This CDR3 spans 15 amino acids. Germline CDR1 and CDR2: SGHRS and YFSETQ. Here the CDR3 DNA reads TGCGCCAGCAGCTTGGTTCAAATACGTTCCCCGGAGCAGTTCTTC. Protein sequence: CASSLVQIRSPEQFF.

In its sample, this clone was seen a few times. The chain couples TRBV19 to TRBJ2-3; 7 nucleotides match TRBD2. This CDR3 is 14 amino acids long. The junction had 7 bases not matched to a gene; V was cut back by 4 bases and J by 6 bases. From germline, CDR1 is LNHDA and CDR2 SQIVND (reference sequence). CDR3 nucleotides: TGTGCCAGTAGTAGCGGGAGTGGCGGGGATACGCAGTATTTT. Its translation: CASSSGSGGDTQYF. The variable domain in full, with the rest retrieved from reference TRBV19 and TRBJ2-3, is DGGITQSPKYLFRKEGQNVTLSCEQNLNHDAMYWYRQDPGQGLRLIYYSQIVNDFQKGDIAEGYSVSREKKESFPLTVTSAQKNPTAFYLCASSSGSGGDTQYFGPGTRLTVL.

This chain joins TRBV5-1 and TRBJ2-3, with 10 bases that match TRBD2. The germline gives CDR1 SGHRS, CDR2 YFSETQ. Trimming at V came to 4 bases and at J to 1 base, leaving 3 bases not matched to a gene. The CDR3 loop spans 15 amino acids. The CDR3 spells CASSRSGRGTDTQYF. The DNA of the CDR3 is TGCGCCAGCAGCCGAAGCGGGAGGGGCACAGATACGCAGTATTTT.

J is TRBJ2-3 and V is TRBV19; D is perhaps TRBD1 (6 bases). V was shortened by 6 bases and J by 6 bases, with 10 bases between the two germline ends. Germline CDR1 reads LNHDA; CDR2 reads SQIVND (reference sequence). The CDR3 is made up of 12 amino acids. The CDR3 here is CASSERGDTQYF. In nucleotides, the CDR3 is TGTGCCAGTAGCGAGAGGGGGGATACGCAGTATTTT.

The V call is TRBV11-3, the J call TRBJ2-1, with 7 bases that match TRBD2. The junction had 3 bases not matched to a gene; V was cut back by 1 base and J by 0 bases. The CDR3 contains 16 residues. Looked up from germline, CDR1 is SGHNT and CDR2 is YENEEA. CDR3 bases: TGTGCCAGCAGCTTAGTAGGGACTATCTCCTACAATGAGCAGTTCTTC. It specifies CASSLVGTISYNEQFF.

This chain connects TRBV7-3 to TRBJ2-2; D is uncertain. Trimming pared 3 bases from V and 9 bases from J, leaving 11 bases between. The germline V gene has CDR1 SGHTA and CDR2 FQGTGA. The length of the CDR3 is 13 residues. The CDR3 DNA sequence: TGTGCCAGCAGCTTGGGTCCGGGCCGGGAGCTGTTTTTT. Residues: CASSLGPGRELFF.

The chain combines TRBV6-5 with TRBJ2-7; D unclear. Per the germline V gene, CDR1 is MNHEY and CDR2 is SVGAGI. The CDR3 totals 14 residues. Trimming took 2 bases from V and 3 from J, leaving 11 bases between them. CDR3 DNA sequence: TGTGCCAGCAGTTACACGAAAGTGGGCTACGAGCAGTACTTC. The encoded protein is CASSYTKVGYEQYF.

DNA of the CDR3: TGCGCCAGCAGCCCGGACTTGGGACAGCCCTACGAGCAGTACTTC. It specifies CASSPDLGQPYEQYF. V usage is TRBV4-3 and J usage is TRBJ2-7, with 7 positions matching TRBD1. This CDR3 is built from 15 residues. Unmatched junction bases numbered 8, after V lost 4 bases and J lost 2 bases. The V gene's germline CDR1 is LGHNA and CDR2 YSLEER.

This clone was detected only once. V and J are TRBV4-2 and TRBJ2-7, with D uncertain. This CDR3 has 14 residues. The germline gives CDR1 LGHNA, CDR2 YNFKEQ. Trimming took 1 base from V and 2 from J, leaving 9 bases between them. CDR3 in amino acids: CASSQGQRAYEQYF. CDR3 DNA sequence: TGTGCCAGCAGCCAAGGGCAGAGAGCCTACGAGCAGTACTTC.

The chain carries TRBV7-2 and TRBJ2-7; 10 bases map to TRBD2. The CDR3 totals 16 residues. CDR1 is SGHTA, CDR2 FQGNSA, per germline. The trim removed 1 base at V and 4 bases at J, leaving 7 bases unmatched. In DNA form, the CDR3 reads TGTGCCAGCAGCTTAGTTGCTAGCGGGAGTGTATACGAGCAGTACTTC. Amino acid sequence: CASSLVASGSVYEQYF.

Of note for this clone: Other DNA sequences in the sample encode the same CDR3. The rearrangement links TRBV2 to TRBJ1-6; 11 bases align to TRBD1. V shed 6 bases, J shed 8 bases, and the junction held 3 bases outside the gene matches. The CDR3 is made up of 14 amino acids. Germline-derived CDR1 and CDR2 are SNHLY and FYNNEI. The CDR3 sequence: CASSRDRGYSPLHF. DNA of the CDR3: TGTGCCAGCAGCAGGGACAGGGGGTATTCACCCCTCCACTTT.

The CDR3 DNA reads TGTGCCAGCAGCACGACCCGGACACGGAGCTACGAGCAGTACTTC. This codes for CASSTTRTRSYEQYF. The chain links TRBV4-2 to TRBJ2-5; D may be TRBD1 (5 bases). The J call is in doubt because the DNA end fits TRBJ2-7 better. Germline V gene lookup returns CDR1 LGHNA and CDR2 YNFKEQ. The CDR3 spans 15 residues.

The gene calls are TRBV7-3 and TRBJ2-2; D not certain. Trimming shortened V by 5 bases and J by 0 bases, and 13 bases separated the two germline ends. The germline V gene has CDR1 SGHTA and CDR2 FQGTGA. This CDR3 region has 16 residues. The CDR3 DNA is TGTGCCAGCAGCCAATCCCCCGGGTCGAACACCGGGGAGCTGTTTTTT. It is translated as CASSQSPGSNTGELFF.

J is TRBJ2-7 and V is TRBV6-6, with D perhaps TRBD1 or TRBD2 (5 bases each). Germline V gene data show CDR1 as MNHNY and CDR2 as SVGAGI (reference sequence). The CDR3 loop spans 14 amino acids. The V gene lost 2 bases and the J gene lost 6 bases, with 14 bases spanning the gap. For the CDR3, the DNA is TGTGCCAGCAGTTACGTGGGGACCAAGAGCGAGCAGTACTTC. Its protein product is CASSYVGTKSEQYF.

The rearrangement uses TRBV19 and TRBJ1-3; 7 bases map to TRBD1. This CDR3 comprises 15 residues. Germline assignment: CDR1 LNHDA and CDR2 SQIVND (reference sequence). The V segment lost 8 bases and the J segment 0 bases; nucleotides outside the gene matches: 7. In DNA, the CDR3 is TGTGCCAGTGGGAAACAGGGGAGCTCTGGAAACACCATATATTTT. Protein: CASGKQGSSGNTIYF.

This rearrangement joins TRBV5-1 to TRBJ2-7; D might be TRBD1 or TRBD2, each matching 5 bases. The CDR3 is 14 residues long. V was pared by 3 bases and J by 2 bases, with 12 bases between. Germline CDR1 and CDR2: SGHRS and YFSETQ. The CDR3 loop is CASSSGTAAYEQYF. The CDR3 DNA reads TGCGCCAGCAGCTCCGGGACCGCTGCCTACGAGCAGTACTTC.